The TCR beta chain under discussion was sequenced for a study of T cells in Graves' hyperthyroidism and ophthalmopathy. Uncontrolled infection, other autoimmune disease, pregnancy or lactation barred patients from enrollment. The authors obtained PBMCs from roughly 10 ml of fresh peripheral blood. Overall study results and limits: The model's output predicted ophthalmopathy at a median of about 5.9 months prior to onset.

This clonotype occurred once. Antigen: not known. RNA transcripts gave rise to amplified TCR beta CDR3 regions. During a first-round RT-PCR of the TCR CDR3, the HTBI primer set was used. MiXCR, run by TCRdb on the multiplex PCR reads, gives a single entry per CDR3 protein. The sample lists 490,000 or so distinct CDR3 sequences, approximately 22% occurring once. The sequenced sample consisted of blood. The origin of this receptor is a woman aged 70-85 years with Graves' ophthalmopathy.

CDR3 residues: CASSASGSNDEQYF. DNA of the CDR3: TGTGCCAGCAGTGCTTCAGGGAGTAACGACGAGCAGTACTTC. This chain joins TRBV6-2 or TRBV6-3 and TRBJ2-7, with D possibly being TRBD1 or TRBD2 (5 bases each). CDR1 is MNHEY and CDR2 is SVGEGT in the germline V gene. V was trimmed by 5 bases and J by 5 bases, leaving 16 bases between them. CDR3 length: 14 residues.